The entry below gives a single T cell receptor (beta chain) sequence along with its context. Its antigen is unknown. The CDR3 is 17 residues long. After removal of 4 bases from V and 5 bases from J, the junction contained 13 bases not matched to a gene. The germline gives CDR1 SGHNT, CDR2 YYREEE (reference sequence). The data belong to a study of cytotoxic CD8 clonotypes in ibrutinib-treated CLL. Using immunoSEQ multiplex PCR, the repertoire was profiled, and TCRdb retains in-frame clones only, with some absent. The sample yields over 250,000 clones, approximately 76% seen once. The study, taken as a whole, reports: The times at which samples were taken varied between sustained-remission and progressing patients.

V gene TRBV5-4 combines with J gene TRBJ2-5; 11 positions agree with TRBD2. The material sequenced was PBMCs, taken at disease progression, from a patient treated with ibrutinib. This receptor was obtained from a human donor with chronic lymphocytic leukemia. CDR3 nucleotide sequence: TGTGCCAGCAGCAGGGGACTAGCGGAGGGACCATGGGAGACCCAGTACTTC. It is translated as CASSRGLAEGPWETQYF.